The rows below give T cell receptor beta chains drawn from one sample of a study of blood T cell repertoires in COVID-19. Some clones are missing from TCRdb's copy, which holds only in-frame ones; the method was immunoSEQ multiplex PCR. The table shows roughly 140,000 clones, with approximately 80% occurring only once. What was sequenced was peripheral blood. These receptors came from a woman in her forties or fifties in a cohort sampled during active or convalescent COVID-19. CDR3s include the opening cysteine and the closing phenylalanine or tryptophan. A D gene is named only where the DNA matches it firmly. Clone size, where shown, is once, few, many, or a class for clones that have expanded.

v_call	clone_size	d_call	j_call	cdr3_aa	cdr3_nt
TRBV25-1	.	.	TRBJ2-5	CASSEEGVPQETQYF	TGTGCCAGCAGTGAGGAAGGGGTGCCACAAGAGACCCAGTACTTC
TRBV6-6	.	TRBD2	TRBJ2-7	CASSYSTGLAKHEQYF	TGTGCCAGCAGTTACTCGACGGGACTAGCGAAACACGAGCAGTACTTC
TRBV5-1	.	.	TRBJ2-6	CASSLEIEDRPFGANVLTF	TGCGCCAGCAGCTTGGAAATCGAAGACAGGCCTTTTGGGGCCAACGTCCTGACTTTC
TRBV7-8	.	.	TRBJ1-1	CASSLIGRTEAFF	TGTGCCAGCAGCTTAATCGGCAGGACTGAAGCTTTCTTT
TRBV29-1	.	.	TRBJ1-2	CSVVRRENFYGYTF	TGCAGCGTTGTACGGCGGGAAAACTTCTATGGCTACACCTTC
TRBV5-1	once	TRBD1	TRBJ2-2	CASSAGQGATGELFF	TGCGCCAGCAGCGCAGGACAGGGCGCCACCGGGGAGCTGTTTTTT
TRBV5-1	.	TRBD2	TRBJ2-7	CASSPGTSGGLSYEQYF	TGCGCCAGCAGCCCGGGGACTAGCGGGGGGCTCTCCTACGAGCAGTACTTC
TRBV4-3	.	.	TRBJ2-1	CASSQPSGGLNEQFF	TGCGCCAGCAGCCAGCCGTCCGGGGGGCTTAATGAGCAGTTCTTC
TRBV6-5	.	TRBD1	TRBJ1-2	CASIDRGPPSGYTF	TGTGCCAGCATCGACAGGGGCCCTCCCTCTGGCTACACCTTC
TRBV19	few	.	TRBJ2-1	CASNQDSYNEQFF	TGTGCCAGTAACCAGGACTCCTACAATGAGCAGTTCTTC
TRBV12-3/TRBV12-4	.	.	TRBJ1-2	CASSPTVHYGYTF	TGTGCCAGCAGTCCTACAGTACACTATGGCTACACCTTC
TRBV2	few	.	TRBJ1-6	CASKQDSDNSPLHF	TGTGCCAGCAAGCAGGATTCGGATAATTCACCCCTCCACTTT
TRBV6-6	.	TRBD1	TRBJ1-1	CASSQQGEITEAFF	TGTGCCAGCAGCCAACAGGGGGAGATCACTGAAGCTTTCTTT
TRBV7-3	.	.	TRBJ2-3	CASSLSSDTQYF	TGTGCCAGCAGCTTGTCGTCGGATACGCAGTATTTT
TRBV28	.	.	TRBJ1-2	CASLRGDADGYTF	TGTGCCAGCCTCAGAGGAGATGCCGATGGCTACACCTTC
TRBV5-1	.	TRBD1	TRBJ1-4	CASSFSGTGYEKLFF	TGCGCCAGCAGCTTCTCCGGGACAGGCTACGAAAAACTGTTTTTT
TRBV5-1	few	TRBD2	TRBJ2-2	CASSPGLAANTGELFF	TGCGCCAGCAGCCCGGGACTAGCGGCGAACACCGGGGAGCTGTTTTTT
TRBV15	.	.	TRBJ1-5	CATSTRQVNQPQHF	TGTGCCACCAGCACGCGACAGGTCAATCAGCCCCAGCATTTT
TRBV7-2	.	TRBD2	TRBJ2-2	CASSSLAGELTGELFF	TGTGCCAGCAGCTCACTAGCGGGGGAACTCACCGGGGAGCTGTTTTTT
TRBV5-1	.	TRBD1	TRBJ1-1	CASSFPDRVNTEAFF	TGCGCCAGCAGCTTCCCGGACAGGGTTAACACTGAAGCTTTCTTT
TRBV11-2	.	.	TRBJ2-1	CASSLGGLWNEQFF	TGTGCCAGCAGCTTAGGGGGCCTTTGGAATGAGCAGTTCTTC
TRBV2	.	TRBD1	TRBJ1-1	CASTPGQINTEAFF	TGTGCCAGCACCCCGGGACAGATTAACACTGAAGCTTTCTTT
TRBV11-2	.	TRBD2	TRBJ2-7	CASSLGSGASSVQYF	TGTGCCAGCAGCTTAGGTAGCGGGGCTTCATCGGTGCAGTACTTC
TRBV12-1	.	.	TRBJ1-3	CASSRGGTRNTIYF	TGTGCCAGCAGCCGGGGGGGGACGAGAAACACCATATATTTT
TRBV9	.	TRBD2	TRBJ2-5	CASSVGLALGETQYF	TGTGCCAGCAGCGTGGGACTAGCGTTGGGAGAGACCCAGTACTTC
TRBV9	.	TRBD2	TRBJ2-3	CASSVAAGEYTDTQYF	TGTGCCAGCAGCGTAGCGGCGGGGGAGTACACAGATACGCAGTATTTT
TRBV7-2	few	.	TRBJ1-5	CASTPGRGGNQPQHF	TGTGCCAGCACCCCGGGGAGGGGGGGCAATCAGCCCCAGCATTTT